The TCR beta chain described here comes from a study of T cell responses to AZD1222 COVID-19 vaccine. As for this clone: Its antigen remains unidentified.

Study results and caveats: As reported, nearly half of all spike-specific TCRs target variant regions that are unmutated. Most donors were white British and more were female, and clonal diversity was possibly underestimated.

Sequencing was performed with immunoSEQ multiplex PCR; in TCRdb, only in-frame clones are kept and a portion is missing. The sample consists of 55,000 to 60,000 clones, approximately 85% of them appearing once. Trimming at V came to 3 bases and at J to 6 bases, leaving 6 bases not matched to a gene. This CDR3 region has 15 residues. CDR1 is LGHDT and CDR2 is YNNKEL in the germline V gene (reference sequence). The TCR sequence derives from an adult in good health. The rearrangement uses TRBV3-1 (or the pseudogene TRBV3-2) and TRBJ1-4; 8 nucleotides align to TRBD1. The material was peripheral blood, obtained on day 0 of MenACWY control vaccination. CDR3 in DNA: TGTGCCAGCAGCCAGGGGACAGGAAGGCATGAAAAACTGTTTTTT. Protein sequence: CASSQGTGRHEKLFF.